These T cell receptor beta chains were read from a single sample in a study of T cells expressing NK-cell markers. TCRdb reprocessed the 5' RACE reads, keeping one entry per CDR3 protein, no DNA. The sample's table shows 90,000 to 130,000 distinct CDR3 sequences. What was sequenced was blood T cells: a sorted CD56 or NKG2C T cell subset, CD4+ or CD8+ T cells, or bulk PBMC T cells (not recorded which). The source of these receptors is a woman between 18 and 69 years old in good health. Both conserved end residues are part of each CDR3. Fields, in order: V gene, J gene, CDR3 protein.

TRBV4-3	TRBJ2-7	CASSQDGGRFGEYF
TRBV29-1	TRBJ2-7	CSVVGRGALTYEQYF
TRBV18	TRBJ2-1	CASSHGQGTYNEQFF
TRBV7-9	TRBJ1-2	CASSLGTANNGYTF
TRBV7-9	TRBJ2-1	CASSLVLVGEQFF
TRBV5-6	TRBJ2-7	CASRSGLAIHEQYF
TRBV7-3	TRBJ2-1	CASSLDPGGLDEQFF
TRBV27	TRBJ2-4	CASSLSSAIAKNIQYF
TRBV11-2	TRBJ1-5	CASSLIQGSNQPQHF
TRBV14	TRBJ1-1	CASSQWDRGMDTEAFF
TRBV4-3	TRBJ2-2	CASSQGTAHPAGELFF
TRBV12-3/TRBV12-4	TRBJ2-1	CASTTRGEFMDEQFF
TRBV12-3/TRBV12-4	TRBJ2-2	CASSFSGGELFF
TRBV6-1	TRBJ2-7	CASTPRDRGLSYEQYF
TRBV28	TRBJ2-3	CAASQTVQRDTQYF
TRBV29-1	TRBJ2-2	CSVEGTSENTGELFF
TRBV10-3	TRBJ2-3	CAISESLSGTSGQSPDTQYF
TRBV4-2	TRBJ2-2	CASSQEGYPPRTGELFF
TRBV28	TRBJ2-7	CASSLGLLGQYF
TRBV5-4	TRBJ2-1	CASSPPGRVNHNEQFF
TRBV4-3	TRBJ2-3	CASSPRPRTDTQYF
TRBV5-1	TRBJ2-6	CASSLVGQGTLSGANVLTF
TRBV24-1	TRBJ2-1	CATSDFVQGGEQFF
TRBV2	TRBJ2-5	CASSEGLAPETQYF
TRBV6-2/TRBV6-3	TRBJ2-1	CASSYGGPGTSGFSSYNEQFF
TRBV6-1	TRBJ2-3	CASSTGGEEYTQYF
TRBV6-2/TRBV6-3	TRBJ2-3	CASSPGGGTQYF
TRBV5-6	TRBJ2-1	CASRRTGMYEQFF
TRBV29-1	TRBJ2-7	CSVDGQGYEQYF
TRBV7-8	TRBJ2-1	CASSLGGSGRGEQFF
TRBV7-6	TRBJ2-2	CASSSLSSGELFF
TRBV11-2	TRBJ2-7	CASSLNGPGTLPSYEQYF
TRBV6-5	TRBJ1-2	CASSYSGRDAVLNYGYTF
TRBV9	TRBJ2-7	CASSVGQATYEQYF
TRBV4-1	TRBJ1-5	CAGSQENQPQHF
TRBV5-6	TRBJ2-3	CASSPHRLAGVSGTDTQYF
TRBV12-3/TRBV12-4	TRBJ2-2	CASSRWTGGAAGELFF
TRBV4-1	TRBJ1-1	CASSQLGGNTEAFF
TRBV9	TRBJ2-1	CASSVGVGYNEQFF
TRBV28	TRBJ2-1	CASIPSGSSYNEQFF
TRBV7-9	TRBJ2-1	CASSLEGNEQFF
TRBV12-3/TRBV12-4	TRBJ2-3	CASSPGDPAREDTQYF
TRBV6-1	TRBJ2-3	CATNGGVGTTDTQYF
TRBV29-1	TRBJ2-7	CSEWWDRGLLAGAEQYF
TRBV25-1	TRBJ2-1	CASTDLRGVDNEQFF
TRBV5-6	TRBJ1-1	CASSYGQGSEAFF
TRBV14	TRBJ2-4	CASSQRRTLAKNIQYF
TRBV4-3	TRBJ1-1	CASSQEVGVGTEAFF
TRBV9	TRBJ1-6	CASSDGPVNSPLHF